A selection of T cell receptor beta chains follows, all from one sample in a study of cytomegalovirus exposure and HLA in healthy donors. The table came from immunoSEQ multiplex PCR; TCRdb's copy has only in-frame clones and leaves some out. The top ten clones hold under 0.8% of a sample with 200,000 to 250,000 clones, approximately 82% of them seen once. What was sequenced was PBMCs. These receptors were obtained from a man in his late teens or twenties in good health and CMV-seronegative. Each CDR3 is given with its conserved first and last residue. The order of the fields is V gene, J gene, D gene, clone size, CDR3 protein, CDR3 DNA. D genes are given only for firm matches. Where a row states a size, it is once, few, many or the class of an expanded clone; other rows omit it.

>TRBV30|TRBJ2-1|.|.
CAWMPRMAYNEQFF
TGTGCCTGGATGCCTAGGATGGCGTACAATGAGCAGTTCTTC
>TRBV23-1|TRBJ2-7|TRBD1|.
CASSRDSLYEQYF
TGCGCCAGCAGCCGGGACAGCTTATACGAGCAGTACTTC
>TRBV12-5|TRBJ2-7|.|few
CASGLSPRGEYEQYF
TGTGCTAGTGGTTTGTCCCCCAGGGGGGAGTACGAGCAGTACTTC
>TRBV11-3|TRBJ2-3|.|.
CASSLGLADTQYF
TGTGCCAGCAGCTTAGGACTTGCAGATACGCAGTATTTT
>TRBV30|TRBJ2-1|TRBD2|.
CAWSGGGTSGVLQFF
TGTGCCTGGAGTGGGGGCGGGACTAGCGGGGTATTGCAGTTCTTC
>TRBV7-9|TRBJ1-1|TRBD1|once
CASSTRTGLTEAFF
TGTGCCAGCAGCACTAGGACAGGGCTTACTGAAGCTTTCTTT
>TRBV28|TRBJ1-2|.|.
CASSSKGYTF
TGTGCCAGCAGTTCAAAAGGCTACACCTTC
>TRBV28|TRBJ2-7|.|.
CASSPQVLYEQYF
TGTGCCAGCAGCCCACAGGTTCTCTACGAGCAGTACTTC
>TRBV5-1|TRBJ2-1|TRBD1|.
CASSLLGGQGFSGEQFF
TGCGCCAGCAGCTTGTTAGGAGGACAGGGCTTTAGCGGTGAGCAGTTCTTC
>TRBV6-5|TRBJ1-2|.|.
CASSRDTGIRGYTF
TGTGCCAGCAGCCGGGACACGGGAATTCGGGGCTACACCTTC
>TRBV5-4|TRBJ2-7|TRBD2|few
CASSSPSGSYEQYF
TGTGCCAGCAGCTCGCCTAGCGGGAGCTACGAGCAGTACTTC
>TRBV7-9|TRBJ1-1|.|once
CASSLGTVGQNTEAFF
TGTGCCAGCAGCTTAGGGACAGTGGGCCAGAACACTGAAGCTTTCTTT
>TRBV30|TRBJ2-1|.|.
CAWSIKTEQFF
TGTGCCTGGAGCATCAAGACAGAGCAGTTCTTC
>TRBV6-6|TRBJ1-2|.|.
CASRESGLPYGYTF
TGTGCCAGCAGGGAGTCCGGACTCCCATATGGCTACACCTTC
>TRBV10-3|TRBJ2-3|TRBD2|.
CAISEGTGGTDTQYF
TGTGCCATCAGTGAGGGGACGGGAGGTACAGATACGCAGTATTTT
>TRBV19|TRBJ1-3|TRBD1|few
CASSIYRGLSGNTIYF
TGTGCCAGTAGTATCTACAGGGGACTCTCTGGAAACACCATATATTTT
>TRBV7-9|TRBJ2-1|.|.
CASRGMGGDEQFF
TGTGCCAGCAGGGGGATGGGGGGAGATGAGCAGTTCTTC
>TRBV6-5|TRBJ1-5|TRBD1|.
CASRSEQGRNQPQHF
TGTGCCAGCAGATCAGAACAGGGGCGCAATCAGCCCCAGCATTTT
>TRBV10-3|TRBJ2-7|TRBD1|.
CAISPGTGTYEQYF
TGTGCCATCAGTCCCGGGACAGGGACCTACGAGCAGTACTTC
>TRBV5-8|TRBJ2-7|TRBD2|.
CASSLSTGLAGEQYF
TGTGCCAGCAGCTTGTCAACGGGACTAGCGGGCGAGCAGTACTTC
>TRBV21-1|TRBJ2-7|.|.
CASSKAGWRGPTYEQYF
TGTGCCAGCAGCAAAGCAGGATGGAGGGGGCCCACCTACGAGCAGTACTTC
>TRBV9|TRBJ1-1|.|few
CASSVAGSGAFF
TGTGCCAGCAGCGTAGCCGGTTCGGGGGCTTTCTTT
>TRBV6-5|TRBJ1-6|TRBD1|few
CASSYNRGNSPLHF
TGTGCCAGCAGTTACAACAGGGGCAATTCACCCCTCCACTTT
>TRBV27|TRBJ1-5|.|once
CASSLYSYSNQPQHF
TGTGCCAGCAGTTTATACAGTTATAGCAATCAGCCCCAGCATTTT
>TRBV5-1|TRBJ1-2|TRBD1|once
CASSFSQGAIYGYTF
TGCGCCAGCAGCTTCTCACAGGGGGCAATCTATGGCTACACCTTC
>TRBV28|TRBJ1-4|TRBD1|.
CASSEPRTGFSEKLFF
TGTGCCAGCAGTGAGCCAAGGACAGGGTTTAGTGAAAAACTGTTTTTT
>TRBV19|TRBJ1-2|.|few
CASSIQGLLGYTF
TGTGCCAGTAGTATACAGGGGCTCCTTGGCTACACCTTC
>TRBV4-1|TRBJ1-3|.|.
CASSQPTGTGNTIYF
TGCGCCAGCAGCCAACCAACAGGGACTGGAAACACCATATATTTT
>TRBV7-3|TRBJ2-5|TRBD2|.
CASSPGLAGWETQYF
TGTGCCAGCAGCCCAGGACTAGCGGGATGGGAGACCCAGTACTTC